Presented here are 16 T cell receptor beta chains from one specimen sequenced in a study of shared clonotypes between healthy human individuals. Libraries were prepared by immunoSEQ multiplex PCR; TCRdb keeps only in-frame clonotypes and omits some of them. The table shows 2 million to 2.5 million clones, with approximately 94% occurring only once. CD45RO-negative, CCR7-positively selected cells formed the naive CD8 fraction, excluding terminally differentiated effector memory CD45RA+ cells. Sequencing was done on a sample of naive CD8+ T cells sorted from blood. These receptors came from a man between 18 and 29 years old in good health.

The V call is TRBV7-9, the J call TRBJ2-2; D tentatively reads TRBD1 or TRBD2 (5 bases each). Trimming pared 7 bases from V and 5 bases from J, leaving 11 bases between. The CDR3 runs 13 residues. The germline V gene has CDR1 SEHNR and CDR2 FQNEAQ (reference sequence). CDR3 DNA: TGTGCCAGCACCATGGGACCTACCGGGGAGCTGTTTTTT. This codes for CASTMGPTGELFF. The full variable domain, rest sourced from reference TRBV7-9 and TRBJ2-2, is DTGVSQNPRHKITKRGQNVTFRCDPISEHNRLYWYRQTLGQGPEFLTYFQNEAQLEKSRLLSDRFSAERPKGSFSTLEIQRTEQGDSAMYLCASTMGPTGELFFGEGSRLTVL.

The chain combines TRBV27 with TRBJ2-6; 14 nucleotides agree with TRBD2. The V and J ends lost 6 bases and 2 bases, in that order; junction bases with no gene match: 3. The CDR3 loop spans 17 amino acids. CDR1 and CDR2 (germline): MNHEY, SMNVEV (reference sequence). The CDR3 sequence: CASRGTSGSPGANVLTF. The CDR3 DNA reads TGTGCCAGCAGGGGGACTAGCGGGAGCCCTGGGGCCAACGTCCTGACTTTC. Based on the CDR3 plus reference TRBV27 and TRBJ2-6, the full variable domain is EAQVTQNPRYLITVTGKKLTVTCSQNMNHEYMSWYRQDPGLGLRQIYYSMNVEVTDKGDVPEGYKVSRKEKRNFPLILESPSPNQTSLYFCASRGTSGSPGANVLTFGAGSRLTVL.

This clone was picked up one time. V gene TRBV4-1 combines with J gene TRBJ1-4, with D unclear. CDR1 is MGHRA and CDR2 is YSYEKL in the germline V gene. CDR3 length equals 15 residues. V dropped 1 base and J dropped 8 bases, with 14 bases sitting between them. The CDR3 DNA reads as TGCGCCAGCAGCCAAGGCACCACGTCAGGCGAAAAACTGTTTTTT. Encoded protein: CASSQGTTSGEKLFF.

The chain is built from TRBV4-1 and TRBJ2-7, with 13 bases identical to TRBD2. V gave up 4 bases and J gave up 7 bases; unmatched junction bases: 10. The germline gives CDR1 MGHRA, CDR2 YSYEKL. CDR3 length equals 16 residues. The CDR3 sequence is CASSLRLAGGADEQYF. The CDR3 bases are TGCGCCAGCAGCCTAAGACTAGCGGGAGGTGCCGATGAGCAGTACTTC.

This sequence joins TRBV4-1 and TRBJ2-7, with 9 bases fitting TRBD1. Germline CDR1 reads MGHRA; CDR2 reads YSYEKL. The CDR3 is 16 amino acids. J was trimmed by 1 base and V by 1 base; bases with no gene match: 5. The CDR3 coding sequence is TGCGCCAGCAGCCAAGTCTACGGGACAGGGTCCTACGAGCAGTACTTC. Translation gives CASSQVYGTGSYEQYF.

The rearrangement links TRBV4-3 to TRBJ2-7; 8 bases fit TRBD2. In germline, CDR1 is LGHNA, CDR2 YSLEER. V was pared by 1 base and J by 5 bases, with 7 bases of the junction left unmatched. The CDR3 extends over 15 amino acids. CDR3 in DNA: TGCGCCAGCAGCCAAGTCCGGGAGGGCCGGGACGAGCAGTACTTC. Protein product: CASSQVREGRDEQYF.

The gene calls are TRBV10-1 and TRBJ1-1; D remains unclear. CDR1 and CDR2 from the germline V gene are WNHNN and SYGVQD (reference sequence). The length of the CDR3 is 16 residues. With 0 bases removed from V and 1 base from J, the gap between germline ends came to 12 bases. CDR3: CASSESRVGRNTEAFF. In DNA, the CDR3 is TGCGCCAGCAGTGAGTCGAGGGTAGGGAGGAACACTGAAGCTTTCTTT.

This rearrangement joins TRBV7-3 to TRBJ2-1, with D perhaps TRBD2 (6 bases). The length of the CDR3 is 15 residues. Deletions cut 5 bases from V and 6 bases from J, with 17 bases between. CDR1 is SGHTA and CDR2 is FQGTGA in the germline V gene. CDR3 region: CASSPQQGLINEQFF. The CDR3 region has the DNA TGTGCCAGCAGCCCCCAGCAGGGACTCATCAATGAGCAGTTCTTC.

The rearrangement uses TRBV6-1 and TRBJ2-1; possibly TRBD1 or TRBD2 for D (5 bases each). V was pared by 1 base and J by 4 bases, with 17 bases between. The germline V gene encodes CDR1 MNHNS and CDR2 SASEGT. This CDR3 contains 17 residues. The CDR3 nucleotides read TGTGCCAGCAGTGAAGGGTTTTTTGAAGGGGAGTACAATGAGCAGTTCTTC. Protein sequence: CASSEGFFEGEYNEQFF.

This sequence joins TRBV4-1 and TRBJ2-7; D could derive from TRBD1 or TRBD2 (5 bases each). CDR3 length equals 15 residues. V was pared by 5 bases and J by 1 base, with 15 bases between. Germline CDR1 MGHRA, CDR2 YSYEKL. DNA of the CDR3: TGCGCCAGCAGCACCGGCGGAGAGGGGTCCTACGAGCAGTACTTC. It yields the protein CASSTGGEGSYEQYF.

This clone showed up just a few times. The chain couples TRBV30 to TRBJ1-1, with a possible D match to TRBD1 (5 bases). CDR1 is GTSNPN, CDR2 SVGIG, per germline (reference sequence). The V and J ends lost 4 bases and 3 bases respectively, with 12 bases between them. The CDR3 loop spans 13 amino acids. This chain's CDR3 is CAWNRDGHTEAFF. The DNA for the CDR3 is TGTGCCTGGAACCGGGACGGTCACACTGAAGCTTTCTTT.

This sequence joins TRBV27 and TRBJ1-5, with D maybe TRBD1 (5 bases). V lost 0 bases and J lost 6, with 15 bases in between. The CDR3 extends over 16 amino acids. Germline V gene data show CDR1 as MNHEY and CDR2 as SMNVEV (reference sequence). DNA of the CDR3: TGTGCCAGCAGTTTATCGATGGGGGAGAAGTGTCAGCCCCAGCATTTT. Translated: CASSLSMGEKCQPQHF.

This clone has only one observation. The J gene is TRBJ2-7, the V gene TRBV9; TRBD2 might be the D (5 bases). The CDR3 is 13 residues long. Germline-derived CDR1 and CDR2 are SGDLS and YYNGEE. V was pared by 0 bases and J by 6 bases, with 10 bases between. The CDR3 coding sequence is TGTGCCAGCAGCGTAGAAGCAGAGGGCGAGCAGTACTTC. It codes for CASSVEAEGEQYF.

The rearrangement uses TRBV6-5 and TRBJ1-5, with unresolved D. V dropped 6 bases and J dropped 5 bases, with 11 bases sitting between them. Germline loops: CDR1 MNHEY, CDR2 SVGAGI. CDR3 length equals 13 residues. As DNA, the CDR3 is TGTGCCAGCAGGACCGATTCAGATCAGCCCCAGCATTTT. Translation: CASRTDSDQPQHF.

This clone came up once. J is TRBJ2-5 and V is TRBV6-6; TRBD1 might be the D (6 bases). The CDR3 is 16 amino acids. Trimming stripped 4 bases from V and 4 bases from J, with 19 bases between. CDR1 and CDR2 (germline): MNHNY, SVGAGI (reference sequence). The DNA for the CDR3 is TGTGCCAGCAGTTTGGAAAGTTGGGACATACGAGAGACCCAGTACTTC. It codes for CASSLESWDIRETQYF.

V is TRBV7-6 and J is TRBJ2-7; D is possibly TRBD1 (6 bases). CDR3 size: 15 residues. V was pared by 3 bases and J by 4 bases, with 16 bases between. Germline V CDR1 and CDR2: SGHVS, FNYEAQ. CDR3 sequence reads: CASSLIQGLVYEQYF. The CDR3 DNA reads as TGTGCCAGCAGCTTGATCCAGGGGCTAGTGTACGAGCAGTACTTC.